This TCR beta chain was sequenced during a study of blood T cell repertoires in COVID-19. As processed by the authors: It was from reference gene primer amplification that nucleated cell counts were estimated. Profiled with immunoSEQ multiplex PCR; TCRdb holds only in-frame clones, not every one. V and J calls plus clone size are reproduced from that table; the DNA served to infer D and trimming. The sample gives some 150,000 clones, roughly 90% of which show up once; 1.2% is in the top ten. Participant reports of clinical history set cohort assignment. The germline CDR1 and CDR2 sequences are LGHDT and YNNKEL (reference sequence). The CDR3 runs to 22 residues. Trimming removed 0 bases from V and 6 bases from J; junction bases left unmatched: 26.

The origin of this receptor is a woman aged 25 to 39 with acute COVID-19. V is TRBV3-1 (or the pseudogene TRBV3-2) and J is TRBJ2-1; 7 bases are shared with TRBD2. Material: PBMCs or T cells enriched from blood (not recorded which). The CDR3 nucleotides read TGTGCCAGCAGCCAAGACGGGTACCCGCGGGAGAGTCCCCTCGGAAGTGGCAATGAGCAGTTCTTC. Its translation: CASSQDGYPRESPLGSGNEQFF.